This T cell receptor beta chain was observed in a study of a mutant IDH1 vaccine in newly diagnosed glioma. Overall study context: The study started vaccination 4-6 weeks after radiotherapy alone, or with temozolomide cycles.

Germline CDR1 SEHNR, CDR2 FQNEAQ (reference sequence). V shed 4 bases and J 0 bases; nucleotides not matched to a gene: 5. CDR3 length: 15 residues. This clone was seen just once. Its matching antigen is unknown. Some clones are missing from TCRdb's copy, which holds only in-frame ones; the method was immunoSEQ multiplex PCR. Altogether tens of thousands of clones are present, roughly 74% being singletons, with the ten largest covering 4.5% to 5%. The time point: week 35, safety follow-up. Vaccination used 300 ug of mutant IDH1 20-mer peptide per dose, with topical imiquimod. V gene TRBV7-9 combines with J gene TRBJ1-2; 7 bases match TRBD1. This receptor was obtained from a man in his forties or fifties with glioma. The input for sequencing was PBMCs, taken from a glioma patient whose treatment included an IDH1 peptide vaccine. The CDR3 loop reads CASSSSGGTNYGYTF. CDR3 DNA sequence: TGTGCCAGCAGCTCCTCAGGGGGGACTAACTATGGCTACACCTTC.